What follows are 29 T cell receptor beta chains derived from one specimen sequenced in a study of control samples from healthy donors and cancer patients. Here immunoSEQ multiplex PCR was the method, and the copy in TCRdb shows in-frame clones only, minus some. The repertoire has roughly 39,000 clones, 92% of them found once; the top ten carry around 4%. The specimen was blood. Source of these receptors: a woman in her 50s in good health.

The rearrangement uses TRBV6-2 or TRBV6-3 and TRBJ1-4, with D possibly being TRBD1 (6 bases). CDR1 MNHEY and CDR2 SVGEGT come from the germline V gene. V dropped 6 bases and J dropped 11 bases, with 22 bases sitting between them. This CDR3 region has 15 residues. Here the CDR3 reads CASSIVLGQNSKLFF. The CDR3 DNA follows: TGTGCCAGCAGCATAGTCCTCGGACAGAACTCCAAACTGTTTTTT.

This rearrangement joins TRBV6-1 to TRBJ1-3; the D is unclear. Germline V gives CDR1 MNHNS, CDR2 SASEGT. V lost 0 bases to trimming and J lost 8 bases, with 8 bases between them. The CDR3 runs to 13 residues. This chain's CDR3 is CASSEAGRDTIYF. CDR3 nucleotides: TGTGCCAGCAGTGAAGCAGGTAGAGACACCATATATTTT.

The V call is TRBV28, the J call TRBJ2-2; D may correspond to TRBD1 or TRBD2 (6 bases each). Looked up from germline, CDR1 is MDHEN and CDR2 is SYDVKM. Trimming pared 1 base from V and 6 bases from J, leaving 12 bases between. This CDR3 is 15 amino acids long. CDR3 nucleotides: TGTGCCAGCAGTTTATCCGGGGGCAGCTCCGGGGAGCTGTTTTTT. This sequence encodes CASSLSGGSSGELFF.

This chain connects TRBV19 to TRBJ1-5, with unresolved D. The V gene's germline CDR1 is LNHDA and CDR2 SQIVND (reference sequence). CDR3 size: 16 residues. Trimming shortened V by 1 base and J by 5 bases, and 15 bases separated the two germline ends. CDR3 loop: CASSIAWGSRDQPQHF. Here the CDR3 DNA reads TGTGCCAGTAGTATAGCGTGGGGTTCGAGAGATCAGCCCCAGCATTTT.

The V and J genes are TRBV27 and TRBJ1-4, with D hard to call. V lost 5 bases and J lost 8, with 18 bases in between. Germline lookup yields CDR1 MNHEY and CDR2 SMNVEV (reference sequence). This CDR3 is 15 amino acids long. In nucleotides, the CDR3 is TGTGCCAGCAGTCCCCGTCACGATTCGGGGGAAAAACTGTTTTTT. It codes for CASSPRHDSGEKLFF.

This chain joins TRBV11-2 and TRBJ1-1; D unresolved. V dropped 5 bases and J dropped 1 base, with 14 bases sitting between them. Germline assignment: CDR1 SGHAT and CDR2 FQNNGV. The CDR3 has 15 residues. CDR3 sequence (DNA): TGTGCCAGCAGCCCTTTAGACGGTCAGAACACTGAAGCTTTCTTT. It yields the protein CASSPLDGQNTEAFF.

The chain has TRBV15 and TRBJ2-7; TRBD2 is a possible D gene (6 bases). Trimming stripped 0 bases from V and 2 bases from J, with 14 bases between. Germline CDR1 LNHNV, CDR2 YYDKDF (reference sequence). The CDR3 has 16 residues. CDR3 nucleotides: TGTGCCACCAGCAGAGATGATGGGACTCACGCCTACGAGCAGTACTTC. This encodes CATSRDDGTHAYEQYF. The whole variable domain, remainder taken from reference TRBV15 and TRBJ2-7, is DAMVIQNPRYQVTQFGKPVTLSCSQTLNHNVMYWYQQKSSQAPKLLFHYYDKDFNNEADTPDNFQSRRPNTSFCFLDIRSPGLGDTAMYLCATSRDDGTHAYEQYFGPGTRLTVT.

J is TRBJ1-1 and V is TRBV7-9, with 7 nucleotides matching TRBD1. The CDR3 consists of 13 residues. The V gene's germline CDR1 is SEHNR and CDR2 FQNEAQ (reference sequence). Unmatched junction bases numbered 2, after V lost 0 bases and J lost 7 bases. CDR3 nucleotides: TGTGCCAGCAGCTTAGCCACAGGGGTTGAAGCTTTCTTT. This encodes CASSLATGVEAFF.

This clone was detected once. The CDR3 nucleotides read TGTGCCAGCAGATATTCCTTGGGCTATGGCTACACCTTC. This translates into CASRYSLGYGYTF. The chain is built from TRBV28 and TRBJ1-2; D is uncertain. V was pared by 6 bases and J by 4 bases, with 12 bases between. Germline assignment: CDR1 MDHEN and CDR2 SYDVKM. The length of the CDR3 is 13 residues.

This chain links TRBV9 with TRBJ2-7, with 11 bases matching TRBD1. The CDR3 is 15 amino acids. CDR1 and CDR2 (germline): SGDLS, YYNGEE. V lost 3 bases, J lost 3 bases, and 5 bases stayed unmatched. The CDR3 coding sequence is TGTGCCAGCAGCGCCGCCGGGACAGGGGGCTACGAGCAGTACTTC. Translation gives CASSAAGTGGYEQYF.

This chain uses TRBV19 with TRBJ2-3; D possibly corresponds to TRBD2 (6 bases). Germline CDR1 is LNHDA and CDR2 is SQIVND (reference sequence). The CDR3 consists of 13 residues. V dropped 4 bases and J dropped 4 bases, with 9 bases sitting between them. The CDR3 region is CASSNREADTQYF. The CDR3 bases are TGTGCCAGTAGTAATAGGGAGGCAGATACGCAGTATTTT.

The chain recombines TRBV5-6 with TRBJ1-1; a possible D gene is TRBD1 (5 bases). CDR3 length equals 17 residues. Germline-derived CDR1 and CDR2 are SGHDT and YYEEEE. Trimming removed 3 bases from V and 3 bases from J, with 21 bases in between. The CDR3 nucleotides read TGTGCCAGCAGCTCCCCCAATGATGCAGGGAGGTACACTGAAGCTTTCTTT. As protein: CASSSPNDAGRYTEAFF.

The chain couples TRBV6-5 to TRBJ1-1, with D uncertain. The length of the CDR3 is 13 residues. V was cut by 8 bases and J by 5 bases, with 15 bases left in between. Germline CDR1 reads MNHEY; CDR2 reads SVGAGI. The CDR3 is CASESGRKTEAFF. The CDR3 DNA is TGTGCCAGCGAGAGTGGTCGGAAGACTGAAGCTTTCTTT.

The chain has TRBV6-2 or TRBV6-3 and TRBJ1-1; the match to TRBD1 covers 8 bases. Germline V lookup: CDR1 MNHEY, CDR2 SVGEGT. The CDR3 length is 13 residues. With V trimmed by 6 bases and J by 7 bases, 7 bases remained unmatched. CDR3 residues: CASSLQGGGEAFF. The CDR3 region has the DNA TGTGCCAGCAGCCTACAGGGGGGTGGTGAAGCTTTCTTT.

The V gene is TRBV13, the J gene TRBJ1-5; no firm D call. Germline V lookup: CDR1 PRHDT, CDR2 FYEKMQ (reference sequence). Trimming pared 8 bases from V and 0 bases from J, leaving 5 bases between. The CDR3 runs to 12 residues. CDR3 coding DNA: TGTGCCAGCGGGTATAGCAATCAGCCCCAGCATTTT. It specifies CASGYSNQPQHF. The complete variable domain, with remaining parts taken from reference TRBV13 and TRBJ1-5, reads AAGVIQSPRHLIKEKRETATLKCYPIPRHDTVYWYQQGPGQDPQFLISFYEKMQSDKGSIPDRFSAQQFSDYHSELNMSSLELGDSALYFCASGYSNQPQHFGDGTRLSIL.

The V and J genes are TRBV28 and TRBJ1-4, with D uncertain. The CDR3 consists of 14 residues. Between the trimmed V and J ends, which lost 6 bases and 7 bases, there was a span of 15 bases. Germline V gives CDR1 MDHEN, CDR2 SYDVKM. The CDR3 loop reads CASSPDSEGEKLFF. Written as DNA, the CDR3 is TGTGCCAGCAGCCCCGATAGCGAAGGTGAAAAACTGTTTTTT.

The rearrangement links TRBV11-2 to TRBJ2-3; 7 bases line up with TRBD1. The germline V gene has CDR1 SGHAT and CDR2 FQNNGV. The V and J ends lost 3 bases and 0 bases, in that order; junction bases with no gene match: 9. The CDR3 loop spans 17 amino acids. CDR3 residues: CASSFRDRPWSTDTQYF. The CDR3 DNA is TGTGCCAGCAGCTTTCGGGACAGACCGTGGAGCACAGATACGCAGTATTTT.

V is TRBV11-2 and J is TRBJ2-5; D remains unclear. The length of the CDR3 is 13 residues. Germline lookup yields CDR1 SGHAT and CDR2 FQNNGV. V lost 5 bases and J lost 5, with 12 bases in between. CDR3 sequence (DNA): TGTGCCAGCAGCATATCGACCCGGGAGACCCAGTACTTC. Translated, it gives CASSISTRETQYF.

This clone was seen only once. J is TRBJ2-1 and V is TRBV21-1; TRBD1 is taken as the D call from the table, unchecked against the DNA. TRBV21-1 is labeled a pseudogene. This CDR3 region has 14 residues. CDR3 sequence (DNA): TGTGCCAGCAGCAAACCGCCGTGGGCCAGTGAGCAGTTCTTC. Protein sequence: CASSKPPWASEQFF.

This sequence joins TRBV9 and TRBJ1-4; TRBD1 agrees at 11 bases. The V gene end was trimmed by 3 bases and the J gene end by 8 bases; junction bases not matched to a gene: 6. Per germline, CDR1 SGDLS and CDR2 YYNGEE. The CDR3 consists of 15 residues. This CDR3 is CASSASGTGGEKLFF. Here the CDR3 DNA reads TGTGCCAGCAGCGCATCCGGGACAGGGGGAGAAAAACTGTTTTTT.

This clone was recorded once. The rearrangement links TRBV10-2 to TRBJ2-7; TRBD2 agrees at 7 bases. There are 14 residues in the CDR3. CDR1 WSHSY and CDR2 SAAADI come from the germline V gene. V lost 6 bases, J lost 4 bases, and 9 bases stayed unmatched. The CDR3 DNA sequence: TGCGCCAGCAGGCAAGCGGGGCCAGGGTACGAGCAGTACTTC. Translated: CASRQAGPGYEQYF.

The chain uses TRBV2 and TRBJ1-6; TRBD1 agrees at 7 bases. Germline CDR1 and CDR2: SNHLY and FYNNEI. The length of the CDR3 is 16 residues. V lost 7 bases, J lost 2 bases, and 8 bases stayed unmatched. The CDR3 loop reads CASKMSQGAYNSPLHF. The CDR3, as DNA: TGTGCCAGCAAGATGAGCCAGGGGGCCTATAATTCACCCCTCCACTTT.

V is TRBV18 and J is TRBJ2-5; D is uncertain. The germline CDR1 and CDR2 sequences are KGHSH and LQKENI. V dropped 3 bases and J dropped 5 bases, with 10 bases sitting between them. The CDR3 is made up of 13 amino acids. The CDR3 region is CASSPPAGETQYF. The CDR3 DNA follows: TGTGCCAGCTCACCGCCGGCTGGGGAGACCCAGTACTTC.

The chain is built from TRBV12-3 or TRBV12-4 and TRBJ1-5; tentative D call: TRBD1 (5 bases). Trimming shortened V by 5 bases and J by 3 bases, and 8 bases separated the two germline ends. The length of the CDR3 is 13 residues. This CDR3 reads CASSRQHNQPQHF. The CDR3 nucleotides read TGTGCCAGCAGTAGACAGCACAATCAGCCCCAGCATTTT.

This sequence joins TRBV5-1 and TRBJ1-1, with a weak D call TRBD1 (6 bases). Germline V lookup: CDR1 SGHRS, CDR2 YFSETQ. The CDR3 runs to 14 residues. The V end lost 4 bases, the J end lost 7 bases, and 17 bases lay between the germline ends. The DNA for the CDR3 is TGCGCCAGCAGCCCAGCCCAGGGGCTAGTTGAAGCTTTCTTT. This gives the protein CASSPAQGLVEAFF. Combining the CDR3 with reference TRBV5-1 and TRBJ1-1 gives the whole variable domain KAGVTQTPRYLIKTRGQQVTLSCSPISGHRSVSWYQQTPGQGLQFLFEYFSETQRNKGNFPGRFSGRQFSNSRSEMNVSTLELGDSALYLCASSPAQGLVEAFFGQGTRLTVV.

V gene TRBV10-3 combines with J gene TRBJ1-2; D remains ambiguous. Trimming left V 5 bases short and J 6 bases short, with 16 bases between. Germline CDR1 reads ENHRY; CDR2 reads SYGVKD. The CDR3 sequence is 14 residues long. CDR3 in amino acids: CAISLAQRGDGYTF. The CDR3 nucleotides are TGTGCCATCAGTCTGGCCCAACGAGGCGATGGCTACACCTTC.

J is TRBJ1-1 and V is TRBV28; D gene unclear. The CDR3 is 10 residues long. With 6 bases removed from V and 8 bases from J, the gap between germline ends came to 7 bases. The germline V gene has CDR1 MDHEN and CDR2 SYDVKM. CDR3 sequence reads: CASSLGEAFF. The CDR3 DNA reads TGTGCCAGCAGCCTAGGAGAAGCTTTCTTT.

In nucleotides, the CDR3 is TGTGCCAGCAGCCCCTACACAGATACGCAGTATTTT. Translation gives CASSPYTDTQYF. J is TRBJ2-3 and V is TRBV7-2; no definite D call. This CDR3 region has 12 residues. V lost 5 bases and J lost 2, with 5 bases in between. Germline CDR1 reads SGHTA; CDR2 reads FQGNSA.

The V and J genes are TRBV3-1 (or the pseudogene TRBV3-2) and TRBJ2-3; 11 nucleotides match TRBD2. The CDR3 consists of 16 residues. Germline trimming cut 3 bases from V and 4 bases from J; bases unmatched to any gene: 6. CDR1 and CDR2 from the germline V gene are LGHDT and YNNKEL (reference sequence). The CDR3 here is CASSHGLAGGADTQYF. The CDR3 bases are TGTGCCAGCAGCCATGGCCTAGCGGGGGGCGCAGATACGCAGTATTTT.